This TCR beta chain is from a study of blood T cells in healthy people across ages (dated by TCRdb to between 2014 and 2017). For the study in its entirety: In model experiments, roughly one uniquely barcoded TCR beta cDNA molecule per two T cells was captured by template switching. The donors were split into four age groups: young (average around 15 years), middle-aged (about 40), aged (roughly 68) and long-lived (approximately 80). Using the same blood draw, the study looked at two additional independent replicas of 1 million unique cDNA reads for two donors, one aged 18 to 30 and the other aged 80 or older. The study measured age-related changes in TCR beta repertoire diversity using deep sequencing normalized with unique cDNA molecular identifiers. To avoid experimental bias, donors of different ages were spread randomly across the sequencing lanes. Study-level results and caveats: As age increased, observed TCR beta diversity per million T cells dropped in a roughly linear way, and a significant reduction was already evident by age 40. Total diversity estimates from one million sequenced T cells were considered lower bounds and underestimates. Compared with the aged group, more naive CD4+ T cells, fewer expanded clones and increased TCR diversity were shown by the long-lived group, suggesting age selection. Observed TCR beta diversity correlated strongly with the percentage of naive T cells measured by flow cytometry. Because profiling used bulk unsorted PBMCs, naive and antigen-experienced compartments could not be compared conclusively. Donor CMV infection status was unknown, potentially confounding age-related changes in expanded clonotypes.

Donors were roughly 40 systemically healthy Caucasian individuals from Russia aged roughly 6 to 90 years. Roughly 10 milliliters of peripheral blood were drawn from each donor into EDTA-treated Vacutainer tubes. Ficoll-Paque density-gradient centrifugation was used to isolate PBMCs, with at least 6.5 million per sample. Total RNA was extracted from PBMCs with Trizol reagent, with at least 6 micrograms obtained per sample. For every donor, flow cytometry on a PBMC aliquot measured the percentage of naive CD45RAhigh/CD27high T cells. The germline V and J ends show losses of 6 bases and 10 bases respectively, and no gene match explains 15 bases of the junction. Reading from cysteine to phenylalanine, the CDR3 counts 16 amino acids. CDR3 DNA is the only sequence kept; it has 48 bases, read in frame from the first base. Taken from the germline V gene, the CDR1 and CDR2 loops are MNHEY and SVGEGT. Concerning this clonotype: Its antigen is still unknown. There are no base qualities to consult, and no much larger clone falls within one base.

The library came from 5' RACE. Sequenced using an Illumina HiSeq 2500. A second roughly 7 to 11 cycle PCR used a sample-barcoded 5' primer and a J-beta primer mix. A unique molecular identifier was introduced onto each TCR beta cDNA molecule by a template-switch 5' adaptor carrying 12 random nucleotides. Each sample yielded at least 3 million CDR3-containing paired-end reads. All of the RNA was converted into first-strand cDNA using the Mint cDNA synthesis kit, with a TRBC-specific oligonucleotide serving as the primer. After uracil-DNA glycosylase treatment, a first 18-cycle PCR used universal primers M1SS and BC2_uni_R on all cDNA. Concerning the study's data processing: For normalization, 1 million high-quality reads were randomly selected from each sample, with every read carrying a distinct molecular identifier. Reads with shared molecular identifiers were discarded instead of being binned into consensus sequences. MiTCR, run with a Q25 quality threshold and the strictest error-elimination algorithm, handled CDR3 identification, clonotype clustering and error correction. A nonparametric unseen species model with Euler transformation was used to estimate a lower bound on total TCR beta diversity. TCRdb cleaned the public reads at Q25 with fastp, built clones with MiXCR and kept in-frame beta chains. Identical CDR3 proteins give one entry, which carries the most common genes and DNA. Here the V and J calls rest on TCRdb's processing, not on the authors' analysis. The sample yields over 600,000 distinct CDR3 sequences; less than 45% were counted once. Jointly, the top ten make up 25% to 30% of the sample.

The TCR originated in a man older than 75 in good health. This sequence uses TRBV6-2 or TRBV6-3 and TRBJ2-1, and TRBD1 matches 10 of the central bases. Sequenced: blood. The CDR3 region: CASSHTWDRGREEQFF. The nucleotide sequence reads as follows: TGTGCCAGCAGCCACACATGGGACAGGGGAAGGGAGGAGCAGTTCTTC.